This T cell receptor beta chain was captured in a study of T cell responses to AZD1222 COVID-19 vaccine. Findings and limits, study-wide: After the peak T cell response, and only then, were repertoires sampled. Close to half of all spike-specific TCRs reportedly target regions of the variants that are unmutated. Donors, mostly white British, included more females; clonal diversity was possibly underestimated. At baseline, seropositivity was found in only 5 to 7 AZD1222 recipients.

A note on this clone: Its antigen remains unknown.

The protocol was immunoSEQ multiplex PCR, while the TCRdb copy is restricted to in-frame clones and leaves out a portion. Among 85,000 to 130,000 clones listed, around 86% were seen once. CDR1 is MNHEY, CDR2 SMNVEV, per germline (reference sequence). The CDR3 has 14 amino acids. The V end lost 3 bases, the J end lost 2 bases, and 11 bases lay between the germline ends. This chain joins TRBV27 and TRBJ2-7, with D hard to call. The sequence came from an adult who received the MenACWY meningococcal vaccine as a control. The sequences come from peripheral blood, collected 28 days after the second dose of the MenACWY control vaccine. The CDR3 coding sequence is TGTGCCAGCAGTTTTTCGGGCGGCACCTACGAGCAGTACTTC. It yields the protein CASSFSGGTYEQYF.